This record looks at one T cell receptor beta chain sequence and its context. Its antigen is unknown. Sequenced by immunoSEQ multiplex PCR; TCRdb stores in-frame clones only, minus some. The data contain over 100,000 clones, 81% of them singletons. This record belongs to a study of radiotherapy plus CTLA-4 blockade in lung cancer. For the study at large: Overall, 15% to 20% of patients showed an objective response, while 31% attained disease control.

Study findings and constraints: The authors reported that early blood T cell clone dynamics, with interferon-beta, best predicted response. Tumor-derived TCR clones expanded in blood after radiotherapy plus ipilimumab.

This CDR3 comprises 15 residues. Trimming took 6 bases from V and 2 from J, leaving 15 bases between them. The germline V gene encodes CDR1 MNHEY and CDR2 SVGAGI. The sequencing here drew on peripheral blood, taken from a patient treated with radiotherapy plus ipilimumab. The receptor comes from a human donor with non-small cell lung cancer that progressed on radiotherapy plus ipilimumab. Some clones in this sample may be carry-over from other donors' samples. The chain employs TRBV6-5 and TRBJ2-3, with D possibly being TRBD2 (6 bases). This CDR3 is CASSHGTLNTDTQYF. The CDR3 nucleotides read TGTGCCAGCAGCCACGGGACTCTAAACACAGATACGCAGTATTTT.